This T cell receptor (beta chain) was identified during a study of T cell responses to AZD1222 COVID-19 vaccine (dated by TCRdb to the early 2020s). Regarding the study in general: A total of 233 trial participants underwent TCR sequencing, of whom 207 had received two doses of AZD1222 and some 25 had received two doses of the MenACWY control vaccine. Trial participants were enrolled into age subgroups of 18-55, 56-69 and 70-plus years, which contained approximately 150, 28 and 58 TCR-sequenced participants, respectively.

This clone was counted a single time. What this receptor recognizes is not known. No base quality values were provided; no much bigger clone lies one nucleotide off. The CDR3 regions of human TCRbeta chains were analyzed by immunosequencing. Per the source publication's procedure: TCRs in the repertoires were compared against a reference library of SARS-CoV-2-specific TCRs that had been generated with the MIRA antigen-specificity platform. Breadth was defined as the fraction of unique TCRs that were SARS-CoV-2-associated, and depth was defined as the fraction of total T cells that were SARS-CoV-2-associated. Using the MIRA data, each spike-specific TCR was assigned both to the spike region to which the TCR was reactive and to a CD4 or CD8 class. Log10-transformed breadth and depth values were compared by one-way ANOVA with Sidak's multiple comparisons tests. TCRdb retrieved this table from immuneACCESS and kept in-frame rearrangements only. Not all clones are present; in checked studies, unresolved V genes account for under half, and no reason is known for the remainder. From that table come the V and J calls and clone size; the DNA was used to work out D and trimming. Present in this sample are approximately 110,000 clones, about 90% of which were seen just once. Roughly 2.5% of the sample goes to the ten largest clones.

Broad study findings and their caveats: Conclusions about previously exposed vaccinees were limited because only six AZD1222 recipients were SARS-CoV-2 seropositive at baseline. CD4 TCRs associated with the vaccine covered the entire spike protein, and the dominant responses were in regions 160-218 and 743-854. Reportedly, close to half of the unique spike-specific TCRs recognized epitopes lying outside the regions that are mutated in the B.1.351 and B.1.1.7 variants. Because no samples from the day 14 peak response were available, repertoires could be characterized only after the peak T cell response. A significant rise in spike-specific TCR breadth and depth was observed after two AZD1222 doses relative to day 0 and relative to MenACWY recipients. The 56-69-year group was small, and its depth increase did not reach significance, likely because of low power. Most participants were white British and females outnumbered males, and the authors suggested that clonal diversity may have been underestimated.

V is pared back by 7 bases and J by 10 bases, with 14 bases lying between the germline termini. The CDR3 has 12 amino acids, counting the end cysteine and phenylalanine. CDR3 DNA is the only sequence kept; it has 36 bases, read in frame from the first base. CDR1 and CDR2 are drawn from the germline V gene: MNHEY, SVGAGI. The sample's time point label, in plain terms: about 28 days (+/-7) after the second vaccine dose. Because spike-specific TCR depth and breadth did not differ between the two schedules, AZD1222 recipients who got a second dose at roughly 4 weeks were pooled with those who got a second dose at roughly 12 weeks. Vaccinee samples were obtained from the UK trials COV001 and COV002, which included a single-blind randomized controlled phase 2/3 trial of AZD1222 (ChAdOx1 nCoV-19) in healthy adults. For TCRbeta chain sequencing, PBMC samples were collected from trial participants at day 0 and at day 28 after the second dose.

Recombination connected TRBV6-5 to TRBJ2-1, with the identity of the D gene unclear. The sample consisted of peripheral blood, taken 28 days after the second AZD1222 dose. This sequence was found in an adult who received the AZD1222 COVID-19 vaccine. The DNA reads TGTGCCAGCAAGAAAGGGTCAGGAGAGCAGTTCTTC. The encoded protein is CASKKGSGEQFF.